This entry concerns a single T cell receptor (beta chain). The RNA input was roughly 0.45 to 1 ug, and it was reverse transcribed with random hexamers. MiXCR, applied by TCRdb to the immunoSEQ multiplex PCR reads, yields one record per CDR3 protein. Of about 440,000 distinct CDR3 sequences in the sample, approximately 85% are singletons; the top ten hold under 0.15%. The entry originates in a study of CD8 T cells in Susac syndrome. This CDR3 comprises 13 residues. Germline lookup yields CDR1 MNHEY and CDR2 SVGAGI. The germline V and J ends were trimmed by 7 bases and 4 bases, with 14 bases remaining between them.

The source of this sequence is a human donor with multiple sclerosis. The chain combines TRBV6-5 with TRBJ2-7; maybe TRBD2 (6 bases). The specimen was CD8+ T cells from PBMCs. The CDR3 DNA is TGTGCCAGCATGAGGCAGGGACTTTACGAGCAGTACTTC. The encoded protein is CASMRQGLYEQYF.